Sequencing of this TCR beta chain was carried out in a study of shared clonotypes between healthy human individuals. The wider study: The donor group consisted of a couple of women and a few men, aged 18 to 49. Per donor, CD8 memory used one plate, CD8 naive used two, CD4 memory used three and CD4 naive used three.

The V end was cut by 0 bases, the J end by 6 bases, with 11 bases between. Germline-derived CDR1 and CDR2 are MGHRA and YSYEKL. The CDR3 length is 14 residues. The sample holds one count of this clone. Running of the assay took place at deep level. Generated by immunoSEQ multiplex PCR, the TCRdb table keeps only in-frame clones and is missing some. Altogether approximately 2.5 million clones are present, 93% being singletons, with the ten largest covering roughly 0.39%. This sequence originates from a man aged 18 to 29 in good health. Some clones in this sample may be carry-over from other donors' samples. V usage is TRBV4-1 and J usage is TRBJ1-2, with a tentative D call TRBD1 (5 bases). The material sequenced was naive CD4+ T cells from PBMCs. Indicated subset: CD45RA+ positively selected. CDR3 in DNA: TGCGCCAGCAGCCAAGATCCCCAGGGAAATGGCTACACCTTC. Translation gives CASSQDPQGNGYTF.